A selection of T cell receptor beta chains follows, all from one sample in a study of radiation and T cells in renal cell carcinoma. TCRdb's table, derived via immunoSEQ multiplex PCR, lists solely in-frame clones and lacks some. Here the sample spans over 60,000 clones, about 86% being singletons. Source: blood, taken from a patient whose treatment included radiotherapy and nephrectomy. The receptor set was obtained from a woman in her forties or fifties with renal cell carcinoma. The CDR3 runs from the conserved cysteine through the conserved F or W. D genes are given only for firm matches. Rows give clone size only sometimes, using once, few, many, or a class for an expanded clone.

v_gene,d_gene,j_gene,abundance,CDR3aa,CDR3nt
TRBV28,NA,TRBJ2-7,NA,CASLSSGDTTYEQYF,TGTGCCAGCCTGAGTAGTGGGGACACCACCTACGAGCAGTACTTC
TRBV18,NA,TRBJ1-5,few,CASSNRQGSAGLPQHF,TGTGCCAGCTCCAACCGGCAGGGGTCCGCAGGATTGCCCCAGCATTTT
TRBV9,TRBD1,TRBJ2-7,NA,CASSVAGPTGGEQYF,TGTGCCAGCAGCGTAGCTGGCCCGACAGGGGGCGAGCAGTACTTC
TRBV15,NA,TRBJ2-7,once,CATSRDVGSYEQYF,TGTGCCACCAGCAGAGACGTAGGATCCTACGAGCAGTACTTC
TRBV14,NA,TRBJ1-4,NA,CASSPRSPSEKLFF,TGTGCCAGCAGCCCACGGAGTCCCAGTGAAAAACTGTTTTTT
TRBV4-1,NA,TRBJ1-5,NA,CASSQDARFNQPQHF,TGCGCCAGCAGCCAAGACGCTCGGTTCAATCAGCCCCAGCATTTT
TRBV19,TRBD1,TRBJ2-7,NA,CASSATGGGYEQYF,TGTGCCAGTAGTGCCACAGGGGGAGGTTACGAGCAGTACTTC
TRBV6-1,TRBD1,TRBJ1-3,few,CASQRGQADGNTIYF,TGTGCCAGCCAGAGGGGACAGGCGGACGGAAACACCATATATTTT
TRBV30,NA,TRBJ2-7,NA,CAWSGTYEQYF,TGTGCCTGGAGCGGGACCTACGAGCAGTACTTC
TRBV10-3,TRBD2,TRBJ2-7,NA,CAISEPGTSGTYEQYF,TGTGCCATCAGTGAGCCCGGGACTAGCGGGACCTACGAGCAGTACTTC
TRBV25-1,NA,TRBJ1-2,NA,CASSEGGGGYTF,TGTGCCAGCAGTGAAGGGGGCGGCGGCTACACCTTC
TRBV5-6,NA,TRBJ2-1,NA,CASSFGQIVNEQFF,TGTGCCAGCAGCTTCGGACAGATAGTCAATGAGCAGTTCTTC
TRBV9,NA,TRBJ1-1,NA,CASSVRDTEAFF,TGTGCCAGCAGCGTTCGGGACACTGAAGCTTTCTTT
TRBV4-1,NA,TRBJ1-1,NA,CASSQVRLMNTEAFF,TGCGCCAGCAGCCAAGTTAGGCTCATGAACACTGAAGCTTTCTTT
TRBV13,NA,TRBJ1-3,NA,CASSPRTASGNTIYF,TGTGCCAGCAGCCCACGGACAGCTTCTGGAAACACCATATATTTT
TRBV11-3,TRBD1,TRBJ1-1,few,CASSPRTGGEAFF,TGTGCCAGCAGCCCCCGGACAGGGGGTGAAGCTTTCTTT
TRBV10-3,NA,TRBJ2-7,NA,CASSYDSLNSYEQYF,TGTGCCAGCAGTTACGACAGCCTTAACTCCTACGAGCAGTACTTC
TRBV29-1,TRBD2,TRBJ2-1,once,CSVAVAGGPGDEQFF,TGCAGCGTGGCAGTGGCGGGGGGGCCGGGCGATGAGCAGTTCTTC
TRBV6-1,TRBD1,TRBJ2-7,NA,CASRWTGDYEQYF,TGTGCCAGCAGGTGGACAGGGGACTACGAGCAGTACTTC
TRBV7-2,NA,TRBJ2-4,NA,CASSYGTSLAKNIQYF,TGTGCCAGCAGCTACGGGACCTCTTTGGCCAAAAACATTCAGTACTTC
TRBV6-5,NA,TRBJ1-6,NA,CASSYDSNSPLHF,TGTGCCAGCAGTTACGACAGCAATTCACCCCTCCACTTT
TRBV13,NA,TRBJ2-1,NA,CASSLVSSPRDEQFF,TGTGCCAGCAGCTTAGTTAGCAGCCCCCGCGATGAGCAGTTCTTC
TRBV5-1,NA,TRBJ2-7,NA,CASRTTGTSYEQYF,TGCGCCAGCAGAACCACAGGGACCTCCTACGAGCAGTACTTC
TRBV7-9,NA,TRBJ2-1,once,CASSNDAWSESYNEQFF,TGTGCCAGCAGCAACGATGCTTGGTCCGAATCCTACAATGAGCAGTTCTTC
TRBV9,TRBD1,TRBJ1-3,NA,CASSAEGTGGNTIYF,TGTGCCAGCAGCGCAGAAGGGACAGGCGGAAACACCATATATTTT
TRBV11-3,NA,TRBJ2-2,NA,CASSFQGGDTGELFF,TGTGCCAGCAGCTTCCAGGGGGGAGATACCGGGGAGCTGTTTTTT
TRBV11-2,TRBD2,TRBJ2-7,NA,CASSLSSGRVGYEQYF,TGTGCCAGCAGCTTATCTAGCGGGAGGGTTGGCTACGAGCAGTACTTC
TRBV5-5,NA,TRBJ2-6,NA,CASSLSPSASGANVLTF,TGTGCCAGCAGCTTGAGTCCCAGCGCTTCAGGGGCCAACGTCCTGACTTTC